The T cell receptor (beta chain) described here comes from a study of blood T cells in healthy people across ages. Combining a sample-barcoded 5' primer with a J-beta primer mix, a second PCR ran for about 6 to 11 cycles. TCRdb used MiXCR to reprocess the 5' RACE reads, holding one entry per CDR3 protein. The sample holds roughly 2 million distinct CDR3 sequences; around half are singletons and the top ten take less than 2.5%. Findings of the study overall: Aged donors had fewer naive CD4+ cells and lower diversity than long-lived donors. Higher naive T cell percentage went strongly together with higher TCR beta diversity.

Germline V gene lookup returns CDR1 SGHTA and CDR2 FQGNSA. The CDR3 loop spans 15 amino acids. Trimming pared 5 bases from V and 3 bases from J, leaving 14 bases between. To note about this clonotype: Its antigen is as yet unknown.

This receptor was identified in a woman in her 40s in good health. The chain couples TRBV7-2 to TRBJ1-5; D perhaps matches TRBD1 (6 bases). What was sequenced was blood. CDR3 amino acids: CASSQRGGSNQPQHF. CDR3 DNA: TGTGCCAGCAGCCAGCGCGGGGGCTCCAATCAGCCCCAGCATTTT.